This T cell receptor beta chain was profiled in a study of tissue T cells after allogeneic stem cell transplantation. Time point in this sample: mouse harvest day 7 after allogeneic transplant. Mouse grafts combined 10^7 T-cell-depleted bone marrow cells with 10^6 splenic CD5+ T cells. Some clones are missing from TCRdb's copy, which holds only in-frame ones; the method was immunoSEQ multiplex PCR. The top ten hold approximately 10% of the sample, which has about 3,700 clones, 50% seen once. A remark on this clone: Any gene name here is a mouse gene name. The DNA ends 1 residue before the CDR3 does, and the rest of the CDR3 is filled in from the germline J gene.

The CDR3 totals 15 residues. The V segment lost 5 bases and the J segment 0 bases; nucleotides outside the gene matches: 3. The germline V gene has CDR1 LGHDT and CDR2 YNNKQL (reference sequence). The gene calls are TRBV4 and TRBJ2-5; 9 bases are a match to TRBD2. This TCR came from a female BALB/c mouse given C57BL/6 T cells with graft-versus-host disease after an allogeneic hematopoietic cell transplant. Sequenced input: lymph node tissue. The CDR3 DNA, read in part, is TGTGCCAGCAGCGTCTGGGGGGGTAACCAAGACACCCAGTAC. It codes for CASSVWGGNQDTQY. The full CDR3 reads CASSVWGGNQDTQYF. Filled out from reference TRBV4 and TRBJ2-5, the complete variable domain reads ETAVFQTPNYHVTQVGNEVSFNCKQTLGHDTMYWYKQDSKKLLKIMFSYNNKQLIVNETVPRRFSPQSSDKAHLNLRIKSVEPEDSAVYLCASSVWGGNQDTQYFGPGTRLLVL.